Given below is one T cell receptor beta chain in context. Antigen specificity is unknown. These data belong to a study of T cell responses to AZD1222 COVID-19 vaccine. Study results and caveats: Recipients of AZD1222 seropositive at baseline numbered only 5 or 6.

Second-dose groups at about 4 or about 12 weeks were pooled. V lost 1 base and J lost 6, with 12 bases in between. Germline V gene data show CDR1 as SGHTA and CDR2 as FQGNSA. The CDR3 is 15 amino acids. This table comes from immunoSEQ multiplex PCR, and its TCRdb copy is limited to in-frame clones, with some not included. The repertoire consists of about 150,000 clones, with just over 90% occurring once and the leading ten covering approximately 1.2%. The clonotype was recovered from an adult who received the AZD1222 COVID-19 vaccine. Sequenced material: peripheral blood, taken 28 days after the second AZD1222 dose. The chain links TRBV7-2 to TRBJ1-4; D is unresolved. CDR3 DNA: TGTGCCAGCAGCTTAGTTTGGACTCCGGATGAAAAACTGTTTTTT. This encodes CASSLVWTPDEKLFF.